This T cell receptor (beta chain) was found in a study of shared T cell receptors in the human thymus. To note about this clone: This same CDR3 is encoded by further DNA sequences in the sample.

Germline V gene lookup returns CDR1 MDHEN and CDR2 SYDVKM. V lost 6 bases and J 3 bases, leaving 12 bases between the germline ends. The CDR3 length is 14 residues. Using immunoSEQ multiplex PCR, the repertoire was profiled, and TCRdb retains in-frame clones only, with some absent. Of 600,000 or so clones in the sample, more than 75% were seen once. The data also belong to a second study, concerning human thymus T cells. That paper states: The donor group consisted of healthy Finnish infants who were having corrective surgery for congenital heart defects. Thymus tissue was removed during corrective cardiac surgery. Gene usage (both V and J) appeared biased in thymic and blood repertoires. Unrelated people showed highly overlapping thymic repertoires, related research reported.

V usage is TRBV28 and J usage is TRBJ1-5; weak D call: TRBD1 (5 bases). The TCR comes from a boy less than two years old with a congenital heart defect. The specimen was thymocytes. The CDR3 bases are TGTGCCAGCAGCCCCGACAGAGACAATCAGCCCCAGCATTTT. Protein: CASSPDRDNQPQHF.